This T cell receptor beta chain appears in the sequencing data of a study of blood T cell repertoires in COVID-19. This clone was picked up one time. The CDR3 is 16 residues long. Trimming at V came to 4 bases and at J to 8 bases, leaving 12 bases not matched to a gene. In germline, CDR1 is SGHKS, CDR2 YYEKEE (reference sequence). Some clones are missing from TCRdb's copy, which holds only in-frame ones; the method was immunoSEQ multiplex PCR. Of fewer than 70,000 clones detected, 85% to 95% appear once; the ten largest clones hold approximately 4.2%. This chain joins TRBV5-5 and TRBJ1-4, with 9 bases that match TRBD1. Sequencing was done on a sample of peripheral blood. The TCR sequence derives from a man in his forties or fifties with active COVID-19. DNA for the CDR3: TGTGCCAGCAGCCGCCAACCGGGACAGGGCAGGGAAAAACTGTTTTTT. Residues: CASSRQPGQGREKLFF.